This T cell receptor beta chain was observed in a study of EBV T-cell therapy then PD-1 blockade in nasopharyngeal carcinoma. Of note for this clone: Its antigen is undetermined.

As to treatment: AdE1-LMPpoly-expanded autologous EBV-specific T-cell therapy followed by anti-PD-1 nivolumab. Trimming pared 5 bases from V and 0 bases from J, leaving 5 bases between. CDR3 length: 13 residues. The germline V gene encodes CDR1 SEHNR and CDR2 FQNEAQ (reference sequence). The protocol was immunoSEQ multiplex PCR, while the TCRdb copy is restricted to in-frame clones and leaves out a portion. The sample consists of 14,000 or so clones, around 80% of them appearing once. The TCR originated in a man in his forties with nasopharyngeal carcinoma. The rearrangement joins TRBV7-9 to TRBJ1-5; D gene unclear. The source was CD8+ T cells from blood, collected around day 99 from a patient whose treatment included autologous EBV-specific T cells and nivolumab. The CDR3 is CASSPISNQPQHF. The CDR3 DNA follows: TGTGCCAGCAGCCCCATTAGCAATCAGCCCCAGCATTTT.